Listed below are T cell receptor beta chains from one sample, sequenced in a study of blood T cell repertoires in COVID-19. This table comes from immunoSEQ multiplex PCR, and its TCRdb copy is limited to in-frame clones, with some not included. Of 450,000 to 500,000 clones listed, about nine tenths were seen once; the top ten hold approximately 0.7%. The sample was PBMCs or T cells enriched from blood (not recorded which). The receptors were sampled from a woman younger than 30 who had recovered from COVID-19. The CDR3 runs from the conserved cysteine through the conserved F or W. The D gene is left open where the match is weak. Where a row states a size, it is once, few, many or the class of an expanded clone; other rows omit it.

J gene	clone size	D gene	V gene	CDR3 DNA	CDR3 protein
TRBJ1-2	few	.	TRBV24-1	TGTGCCACCGCAGGGTTCTTGGGATATGGCTACACCTTC	CATAGFLGYGYTF
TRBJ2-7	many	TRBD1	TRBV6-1	TGTGCCAGCAGTGAAGCGTTGACAGGGGCCGGGTACGAGCAGTACTTC	CASSEALTGAGYEQYF
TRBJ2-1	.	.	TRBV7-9	TGTGCCAGCAGCTTATCCGGCGGGTACAATGAGCAGTTCTTC	CASSLSGGYNEQFF
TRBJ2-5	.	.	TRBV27	TGTGCCAGCAGTTTCGCAGGGGAGACCCAGTACTTC	CASSFAGETQYF
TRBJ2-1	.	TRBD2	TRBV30	TGTGCCTGGAGTGTAACCCCCAGCGGGGGGATTAATGAGCAGTTCTTC	CAWSVTPSGGINEQFF
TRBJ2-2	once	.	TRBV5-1	TGCGCCAGCAGTCAGACAGCCGGGGAGCTGTTTTTT	CASSQTAGELFF
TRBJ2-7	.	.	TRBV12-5	TGTGCTAGTGGTCGGACAGCATACGAGCAGTACTTC	CASGRTAYEQYF
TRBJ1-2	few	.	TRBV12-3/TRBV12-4	TGTGCCAGCAGCCTTAGGGGTGGCTACACCTTC	CASSLRGGYTF
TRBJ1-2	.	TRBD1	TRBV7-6	TGTGCCAGCAGCCGGGACAGGGGTTCAACGGCAGAGGGCTACACCTTC	CASSRDRGSTAEGYTF
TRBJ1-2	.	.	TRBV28	TGTGCCAGCAGCTCCGGGGAGGGGGGTAATTACGGCTACACCTTC	CASSSGEGGNYGYTF
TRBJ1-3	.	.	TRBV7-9	TGTGCCAGCAGCTTGGGGACCCTGACAGGTTCCTCTGGAAACACCATATATTTT	CASSLGTLTGSSGNTIYF
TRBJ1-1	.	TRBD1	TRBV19	TGTGCCAGTAGTAAAACCCAGGGGGAGGCTGAAGCTTTCTTT	CASSKTQGEAEAFF
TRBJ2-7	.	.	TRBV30	TGTGCCTGGCCCCCCTGGGGCACAGGGACCTACGAGCAGTACTTC	CAWPPWGTGTYEQYF
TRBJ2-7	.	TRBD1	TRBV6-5	TGTGCCAGCAGTTCCTCACAGGGGGCCGAGCAGTACTTC	CASSSSQGAEQYF
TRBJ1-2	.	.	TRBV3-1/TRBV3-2	TGTGCCAGCAGCCAAGAACCAGGGAAGGATGGCTACACCTTC	CASSQEPGKDGYTF
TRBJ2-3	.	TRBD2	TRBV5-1	TGCGCCAGCAGCTTGGACGGGACTAGCGGGGGAACAGATACGCAGTATTTT	CASSLDGTSGGTDTQYF
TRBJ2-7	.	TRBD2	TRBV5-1	TGCGCCAGCAGCGGCGGGGGGTCCTACGAGCAGTACTTC	CASSGGGSYEQYF
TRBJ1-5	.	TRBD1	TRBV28	TGTGCCAGCAGTACGCGGGACAGAAGGTATCAGCCCCAGCATTTT	CASSTRDRRYQPQHF
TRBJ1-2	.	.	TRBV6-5	TGTGCCAGCAGTTACTCTCGCGAACCGCGGGAGTGCACCTTC	CASSYSREPRECTF
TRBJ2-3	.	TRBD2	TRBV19	TGTGCCAGTAGTACAGGACTAGCGGGGTCGGAAAAAAATACGCAGTATTTT	CASSTGLAGSEKNTQYF
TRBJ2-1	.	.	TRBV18	TGTGCCAGCTCACCAAGGCTAGCTTCGGCCAATGAGCAGTTCTTC	CASSPRLASANEQFF
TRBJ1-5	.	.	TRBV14	TGTGCCAGCAGCCAGGAGGGGGGGGCGAGTCAGCCCCAGCATTTT	CASSQEGGASQPQHF
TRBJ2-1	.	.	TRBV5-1	TGCGCCAGCAGCGTATCTCCCCCGTTAAATGAGCAGTTCTTC	CASSVSPPLNEQFF
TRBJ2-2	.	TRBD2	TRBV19	TGTGCCAGTAGAGTAGCGGGGGGGCCGGCCGGGGAGCTGTTTTTT	CASRVAGGPAGELFF
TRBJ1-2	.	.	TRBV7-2	TGTGCCAGCAGCTTAAACACAGAGAACTATGGCTACACCTTC	CASSLNTENYGYTF
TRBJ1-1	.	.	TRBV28	TGTGCCAGCAGTTTAGGCAAGGAAGCTTTCTTT	CASSLGKEAFF
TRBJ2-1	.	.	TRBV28	TGTGCCAGCAGTTTTTCAGGGGTCAACAATGAGCAGTTCTTC	CASSFSGVNNEQFF
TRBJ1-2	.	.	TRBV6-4	TGTGCCAGCAGTAATACAGGGACCGGGGCCTATGGCTACACCTTC	CASSNTGTGAYGYTF
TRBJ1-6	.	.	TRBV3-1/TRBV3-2	TGTGCCAGCAGCCAACTGCCTAACCTATCGGGACTGGATAATTCACCCCTCCACTTT	CASSQLPNLSGLDNSPLHF
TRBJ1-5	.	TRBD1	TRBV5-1	TGCGCCAGCAGCGAAGAGGGACAGGGGGGTGAGCCCCAGCATTTT	CASSEEGQGGEPQHF
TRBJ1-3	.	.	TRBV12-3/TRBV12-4	TGTGCCAGCAGTTTGCGAGCCACCATATATTTT	CASSLRATIYF
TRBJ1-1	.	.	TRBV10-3	TGTGCCATCAGTGAGGTGGGGGGGCGAAACACTGAAGCTTTCTTT	CAISEVGGRNTEAFF
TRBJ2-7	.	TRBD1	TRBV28	TGTGCCAGCAGTCCATCGGGGACAGGGGATTACTACGAGCAGTACTTC	CASSPSGTGDYYEQYF
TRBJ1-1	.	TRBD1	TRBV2	TGTGCCAGCACGATAATCGGGACAGTAGGCACTGAAGCTTTCTTT	CASTIIGTVGTEAFF
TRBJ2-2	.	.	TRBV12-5	TGTGCTAGTGGACAGATCAGGGGTCCCGGGGAGCTGTTTTTT	CASGQIRGPGELFF
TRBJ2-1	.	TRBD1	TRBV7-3	TGTGCCAGCAGCTTTGGGACAGGGTCCAATGAGCAGTTCTTC	CASSFGTGSNEQFF
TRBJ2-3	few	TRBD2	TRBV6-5	TGTGCCAGCAGGGACATTGGACTAGTCACAGATACGCAGTATTTT	CASRDIGLVTDTQYF
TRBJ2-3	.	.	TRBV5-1	TGCGCCAGCAGCTTGGGCCGACAGACCACAGATACGCAGTATTTT	CASSLGRQTTDTQYF
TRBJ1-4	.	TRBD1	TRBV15	TGTGCCACCAGCAGGGACAGGGCTAATGAAAAACTGTTTTTT	CATSRDRANEKLFF
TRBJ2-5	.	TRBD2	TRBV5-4	TGTGCCAGCAGCTTTGGCAGCGGGGGGGCCCAAGAGACCCAGTACTTC	CASSFGSGGAQETQYF
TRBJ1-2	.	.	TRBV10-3	TGTGCCATCGGGGGGATGGGGATCTATGGCTACACCTTC	CAIGGMGIYGYTF
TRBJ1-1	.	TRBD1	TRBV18	TGTGCCAGCTCAGCCTCGACAGGGGACACTGAAGCTTTCTTT	CASSASTGDTEAFF
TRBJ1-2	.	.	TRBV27	TGTGCCAGCAGGGCCCTCTACGGGACACTTCTCCCCTCGAACTATGGCTACACCTTC	CASRALYGTLLPSNYGYTF
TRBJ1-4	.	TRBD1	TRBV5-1	TGCGCCAGCAGCCCGGGGACAGATGAAAAACTGTTTTTT	CASSPGTDEKLFF
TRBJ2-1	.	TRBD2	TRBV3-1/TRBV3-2	TGTGCCAGCGCGACTAGCGGGGGACAAAATGAGCAGTTCTTC	CASATSGGQNEQFF
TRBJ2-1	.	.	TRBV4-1	TGCGCCAGCAGCCAATTTACAGCCACATTCAGTAATGAGCAGTTCTTC	CASSQFTATFSNEQFF
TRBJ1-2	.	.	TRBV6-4	TGTGCCAGCAGTGACCCCGGGACATTCAAAAACTATGGCTACACCTTC	CASSDPGTFKNYGYTF
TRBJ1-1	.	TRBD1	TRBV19	TGTGCCAGTACCGTACAGGGGACCACTGAAGCTTTCTTT	CASTVQGTTEAFF
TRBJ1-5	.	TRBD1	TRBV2	TGTGCCAGCAATAGGGACAGAACTAATCAGCCCCAGCATTTT	CASNRDRTNQPQHF
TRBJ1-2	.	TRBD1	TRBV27	TGTGCCAGCAGTACCCACAGGGGGCGGGTCTATGGCTACACCTTC	CASSTHRGRVYGYTF
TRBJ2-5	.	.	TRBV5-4	TGTGCCAGCAGCTTGGAGGAAGGAGGGCCGAAGTACTTC	CASSLEEGGPKYF
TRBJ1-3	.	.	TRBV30	TGTGCCTGGAGTGTACAGTCGGGACACACTTCCTCTGGAAACACCATATATTTT	CAWSVQSGHTSSGNTIYF
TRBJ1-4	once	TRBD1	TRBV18	TGTGCCAGCTCATCTCAGACAGGGGCAGGGGAAAAACTGTTTTTT	CASSSQTGAGEKLFF